This record covers a single TCR beta chain. The antigen is undetermined. This entry comes from a study of T cells in Graves' hyperthyroidism and ophthalmopathy. Findings and caveats of the study: Most clonotypes that expanded in the thyroid above 0.001 also showed up in blood.

Lactation, pregnancy, other autoimmune disease or uncontrolled infection excluded patients. About 10 ml of fresh peripheral blood supplied the PBMCs. TCR beta CDR3 sequences were amplified from RNA transcripts. TCR CDR3 underwent first-round RT-PCR with the HTBI primer set. TCRdb itself ran the multiplex PCR reads through MiXCR, one entry per CDR3 protein. The sample holds around 690,000 distinct CDR3 sequences, less than 25% seen once. Material: blood. The source is a man aged 25 to 40 with Graves' ophthalmopathy.

The CDR3 reads CASSQDSPYGYTF. CDR3 nucleotides: TGCGCCAGCAGCCAAGATAGCCCCTATGGCTACACCTTC. The rearrangement links TRBV4-1 to TRBJ1-2; D is undetermined. Trimming removed 0 bases at V and 4 bases at J, with 6 bases between. Germline-derived CDR1 and CDR2 are MGHRA and YSYEKL. The CDR3 has 13 amino acids.